Listed below are T cell receptor beta chains from one sample, sequenced in a study of shared clonotypes between healthy human individuals. Sequenced by immunoSEQ multiplex PCR; TCRdb stores in-frame clones only, minus some. The top ten hold 0.3% to 0.4% of the sample, which has a few million clones, about 92% seen once. Input material: naive CD4+ T cells from PBMCs. Receptors were obtained from a young man in good health. Some clones in this sample may be carry-over from other donors' samples. Both conserved end residues are part of each CDR3. The D gene is left open where the match is weak. Not all rows give a size; the values are once, few, many and, for expanded clones, a class.

CDR3 length	D gene	clone size	V gene	J gene	CDR3 protein	CDR3 DNA
14	.	.	TRBV9	TRBJ1-1	CASSVGRLNTEAFF	TGTGCCAGCAGCGTCGGACGCTTGAACACTGAAGCTTTCTTT
15	.	.	TRBV18	TRBJ2-7	CASSPGLASYEWQYF	TGTGCCAGCTCACCGGGACTTGCATCCTACGAGTGGCAGTACTTC
17	.	.	TRBV11-2	TRBJ2-1	CASSSYRGRTSYNEQFF	TGTGCCAGCAGCTCCTATAGAGGGAGGACTTCCTACAATGAGCAGTTCTTC
11	.	.	TRBV29-1	TRBJ2-3	CSVERTDTQYF	TGCAGCGTTGAACGAACAGATACGCAGTATTTT
14	.	.	TRBV5-4	TRBJ2-7	CASRQMGAGNEQYF	TGTGCCAGCAGACAAATGGGGGCCGGAAACGAGCAGTACTTC
12	.	.	TRBV11-2	TRBJ1-1	CASSLDRAAAFF	TGTGCCAGCAGCTTAGACAGGGCGGCCGCTTTCTTT
15	.	.	TRBV27	TRBJ1-1	CASSLSPGLNTEAFF	TGTGCCAGCAGTTTATCGCCAGGTCTGAACACTGAAGCTTTCTTT
14	TRBD1	.	TRBV18	TRBJ1-4	CASTRDRGEEKLFF	TGTGCCAGCACCCGGGACAGGGGGGAAGAAAAACTGTTTTTT
14	.	.	TRBV28	TRBJ1-5	CASSLYSNNQPQHF	TGTGCCAGCAGTTTATACAGCAACAATCAGCCCCAGCATTTT
14	.	.	TRBV6-5	TRBJ1-1	CASAPVLMNTEAFF	TGTGCCAGCGCCCCTGTCCTGATGAACACTGAAGCTTTCTTT
16	.	.	TRBV11-2	TRBJ1-1	CASSSRDPVLNTEAFF	TGTGCCAGCAGCAGTCGGGACCCAGTTTTGAACACTGAAGCTTTCTTT
13	.	.	TRBV6-5	TRBJ1-1	CASSSVAGPEAFF	TGTGCCAGCAGTTCGGTCGCGGGCCCTGAAGCTTTCTTT
14	TRBD2	once	TRBV18	TRBJ2-5	CASSPPPGGETQYF	TGTGCCAGCTCACCCCCCCCGGGAGGCGAGACCCAGTACTTC
12	.	.	TRBV18	TRBJ1-1	CASSPEGKGAFF	TGTGCCAGCTCACCCGAAGGGAAGGGAGCTTTCTTT
14	.	.	TRBV5-1	TRBJ2-3	CASSLEGRSDTQYF	TGCGCCAGCAGCTTGGAGGGACGCTCAGATACGCAGTATTTT
12	.	.	TRBV6-5	TRBJ2-2	CATLTNTGELFF	TGTGCCACCCTAACGAACACCGGGGAGCTGTTTTTT
14	.	.	TRBV27	TRBJ1-2	CASSPIQGNYGYTF	TGTGCCAGCAGTCCAATTCAGGGGAACTATGGCTACACCTTC
15	TRBD1	few	TRBV28	TRBJ1-1	CASSGGQAARTEAFF	TGTGCCAGCAGTGGGGGACAGGCCGCGAGGACTGAAGCTTTCTTT
12	TRBD1	.	TRBV6-5	TRBJ2-1	CASSSGPGQGIF	TGTGCCAGCAGTTCGGGCCCGGGACAGGGGATCTTC
16	TRBD1	.	TRBV18	TRBJ1-3	CASSPGSTGAGNTIYF	TGTGCCAGCTCTCCCGGCTCGACAGGGGCTGGAAACACCATATATTTT
12	.	.	TRBV15	TRBJ2-5	CATSRDQGTQYF	TGTGCCACCAGCAGAGATCAGGGGACCCAGTACTTC
14	.	.	TRBV18	TRBJ1-5	CASSPGPSPVAQHF	TGTGCCAGCTCGCCGGGACCGAGTCCCGTAGCCCAGCATTTT
16	TRBD2	.	TRBV9	TRBJ2-3	CASSVSLAGYTDTQYF	TGTGCCAGCAGCGTTTCGCTAGCGGGATACACAGATACGCAGTATTTT
17	TRBD2	.	TRBV9	TRBJ2-3	CASSDSTSGPSTDTQYF	TGTGCCAGCAGCGACAGCACTAGCGGGCCGAGCACAGATACGCAGTATTTT
14	.	.	TRBV28	TRBJ2-5	CASSVPGYQETQYF	TGTGCCAGCAGCGTCCCAGGGTACCAAGAGACCCAGTACTTC
13	.	once	TRBV2	TRBJ1-5	CASSSGSNQPQHF	TGTGCCAGCAGTTCGGGAAGCAATCAGCCCCAGCATTTT
16	TRBD2	.	TRBV10-3	TRBJ2-7	CAISVGTINPDYEQYF	TGTGCCATCAGTGTAGGGACTATAAACCCCGACTACGAGCAGTACTTC
17	.	.	TRBV21-1	TRBJ1-5	CASSKPTGWPYLEPQHF	TGTGCCAGCAGCAAGCCCACAGGGTGGCCGTATCTAGAGCCCCAGCATTTT
15	TRBD1	.	TRBV15	TRBJ1-5	CATSTRQGSNQPQHF	TGTGCCACCAGCACTCGACAGGGCTCCAATCAGCCCCAGCATTTT
13	.	.	TRBV6-6	TRBJ1-1	CASSYSSNTEAFF	TGTGCCAGCAGTTACTCTTCGAACACTGAAGCTTTCTTT
14	.	.	TRBV5-6	TRBJ2-7	CASSLRRFPYEQYF	TGTGCCAGCAGCTTGCGAAGGTTTCCCTACGAGCAGTACTTC
13	TRBD1	.	TRBV7-9	TRBJ1-1	CASSKGQELEAFF	TGTGCCAGCAGTAAGGGACAGGAACTTGAAGCTTTCTTT
16	TRBD1	.	TRBV28	TRBJ1-2	CASSLGGTGRFYGYTF	TGTGCCAGCAGTTTAGGCGGGACAGGGCGATTCTATGGCTACACCTTC
14	.	.	TRBV19	TRBJ2-4	CASRPPVAKNIQYF	TGTGCCAGTAGACCCCCTGTGGCCAAAAACATTCAGTACTTC
13	.	once	TRBV19	TRBJ2-5	CASSIRGVETQYF	TGTGCCAGTAGTATCCGGGGCGTAGAGACCCAGTACTTC
15	.	.	TRBV4-1	TRBJ1-4	CASSQEGRENEKLFF	TGCGCCAGCAGCCAAGAGGGCAGGGAAAATGAAAAACTGTTTTTT
13	.	.	TRBV28	TRBJ2-1	CASRLDTYNEQFF	TGTGCCAGCAGGCTAGACACCTACAATGAGCAGTTCTTC
18	.	.	TRBV7-2	TRBJ2-1	CASRGGSGPRSSYNEQFF	TGTGCCAGCCGAGGGGGTAGCGGCCCCCGGAGCTCCTACAATGAGCAGTTCTTC
15	.	.	TRBV18	TRBJ2-7	CASSPGQGLIGEQYF	TGTGCCAGCTCACCTGGGCAGGGGTTAATCGGCGAGCAGTACTTC
12	.	.	TRBV30	TRBJ2-5	CAWSPGQETQYF	TGTGCCTGGAGTCCGGGCCAAGAGACCCAGTACTTC
13	.	.	TRBV28	TRBJ1-2	CASSFPVERGYTF	TGTGCCAGCAGCTTCCCCGTCGAGCGGGGCTACACCTTC
15	TRBD2	.	TRBV9	TRBJ2-1	CASSVNSGTYNEQFF	TGTGCCAGCAGCGTAAATAGCGGGACATACAATGAGCAGTTCTTC
16	.	.	TRBV11-2	TRBJ2-3	CASSLSGQPYTDTQYF	TGTGCCAGCAGCTTATCTGGCCAGCCCTACACAGATACGCAGTATTTT
17	.	.	TRBV5-8	TRBJ1-5	CASSPRGGGAFNQPQHF	TGTGCCAGCAGCCCGCGGGGAGGGGGGGCATTCAATCAGCCCCAGCATTTT
16	TRBD1	.	TRBV27	TRBJ2-7	CASTGRPGQGTYEQYF	TGTGCCAGCACCGGACGACCGGGACAGGGTACCTACGAGCAGTACTTC
16	TRBD1	once	TRBV18	TRBJ2-1	CASTGASRDNWDEQFF	TGTGCCAGCACAGGGGCGTCCAGGGACAATTGGGATGAGCAGTTCTTC
17	TRBD2	.	TRBV25-1	TRBJ2-1	CASSGNSGDSLRNEQFF	TGTGCCAGCAGTGGGAATAGCGGGGACTCCCTCCGCAATGAGCAGTTCTTC
13	.	.	TRBV21-1	TRBJ2-1	CASSKGAYNEQFF	TGTGCCAGCAGCAAGGGGGCATACAATGAGCAGTTCTTC
15	.	.	TRBV29-1	TRBJ1-1	CSVVRPGLMNTEAFF	TGCAGCGTTGTTAGGCCAGGGCTTATGAACACTGAAGCTTTCTTT
13	.	.	TRBV7-8	TRBJ1-1	CASSLEQNTEAFF	TGTGCCAGCAGCTTAGAACAGAACACTGAAGCTTTCTTT
14	TRBD2	.	TRBV7-2	TRBJ2-7	CASSFGGSHYEQYF	TGTGCCAGCAGCTTTGGCGGGAGCCACTACGAGCAGTACTTC
16	TRBD1	.	TRBV7-9	TRBJ2-7	CASSLLLPGQGSEQYF	TGTGCCAGCAGCTTGCTCCTTCCGGGACAGGGTAGCGAGCAGTACTTC
14	TRBD2	.	TRBV2	TRBJ2-1	CASRGTSEYNEQFF	TGTGCCAGCAGGGGGACTAGCGAATACAATGAGCAGTTCTTC
16	TRBD1	once	TRBV28	TRBJ1-2	CASSAAGTEIYYGYTF	TGTGCCAGCAGTGCCGCCGGGACAGAGATATACTATGGCTACACCTTC
15	.	.	TRBV15	TRBJ1-3	CATSPGRATGNTIYF	TGTGCCACCAGCCCCGGAAGAGCGACTGGAAACACCATATATTTT
14	.	once	TRBV6-5	TRBJ1-1	CASSKYGGVTEAFF	TGTGCCAGCAGCAAATACGGCGGGGTCACTGAAGCTTTCTTT
17	TRBD2	.	TRBV9	TRBJ2-2	CASSLRLAGEGTGELFF	TGTGCCAGCAGCTTACGACTAGCGGGAGAGGGCACCGGGGAGCTGTTTTTT
14	TRBD1	.	TRBV2	TRBJ2-5	CASIYLTGQETQYF	TGTGCCAGCATCTATTTGACAGGGCAAGAGACCCAGTACTTC
15	.	.	TRBV5-1	TRBJ2-7	CASSLAGTKTYEQYF	TGCGCCAGCAGCTTGGCCGGGACAAAAACCTACGAGCAGTACTTC
15	.	.	TRBV9	TRBJ2-1	CASSGGGGSYNEQFF	TGTGCCAGCAGCGGAGGGGGTGGCTCCTACAATGAGCAGTTCTTC